The source of this TCR beta chain is a study of T cell responses to AZD1222 COVID-19 vaccine. Study results and limitations: Two doses of AZD1222 preceded a rise in Spike-specific TCR breadth and depth. The sample set comprised mostly white British donors with more females, and clonal diversity was possibly underestimated. Researchers report vaccine-associated CD4 TCRs spanning spike, with dominance at 160-218 and 743-854.

Only in-frame clones appear in the TCRdb table, and some are missing; sequencing was by immunoSEQ multiplex PCR. The data contain tens of thousands of clones, roughly 80% of them singletons. Notes on this clone: What it binds is unknown.

The CDR3 is made up of 13 amino acids. Looked up from germline, CDR1 is LGHDT and CDR2 is YNNKEL (reference sequence). The chain has TRBV3-1 (or the pseudogene TRBV3-2) and TRBJ1-3, with D possibly being TRBD1 (5 bases). This clonotype was obtained from an adult who received the AZD1222 COVID-19 vaccine. The sequencing used peripheral blood, collected 28 days after the second AZD1222 dose. In DNA form, the CDR3 reads TGTGCAACCGCCCAGGGTGCTGGAAACACCATATATTTT. Translation gives CATAQGAGNTIYF.